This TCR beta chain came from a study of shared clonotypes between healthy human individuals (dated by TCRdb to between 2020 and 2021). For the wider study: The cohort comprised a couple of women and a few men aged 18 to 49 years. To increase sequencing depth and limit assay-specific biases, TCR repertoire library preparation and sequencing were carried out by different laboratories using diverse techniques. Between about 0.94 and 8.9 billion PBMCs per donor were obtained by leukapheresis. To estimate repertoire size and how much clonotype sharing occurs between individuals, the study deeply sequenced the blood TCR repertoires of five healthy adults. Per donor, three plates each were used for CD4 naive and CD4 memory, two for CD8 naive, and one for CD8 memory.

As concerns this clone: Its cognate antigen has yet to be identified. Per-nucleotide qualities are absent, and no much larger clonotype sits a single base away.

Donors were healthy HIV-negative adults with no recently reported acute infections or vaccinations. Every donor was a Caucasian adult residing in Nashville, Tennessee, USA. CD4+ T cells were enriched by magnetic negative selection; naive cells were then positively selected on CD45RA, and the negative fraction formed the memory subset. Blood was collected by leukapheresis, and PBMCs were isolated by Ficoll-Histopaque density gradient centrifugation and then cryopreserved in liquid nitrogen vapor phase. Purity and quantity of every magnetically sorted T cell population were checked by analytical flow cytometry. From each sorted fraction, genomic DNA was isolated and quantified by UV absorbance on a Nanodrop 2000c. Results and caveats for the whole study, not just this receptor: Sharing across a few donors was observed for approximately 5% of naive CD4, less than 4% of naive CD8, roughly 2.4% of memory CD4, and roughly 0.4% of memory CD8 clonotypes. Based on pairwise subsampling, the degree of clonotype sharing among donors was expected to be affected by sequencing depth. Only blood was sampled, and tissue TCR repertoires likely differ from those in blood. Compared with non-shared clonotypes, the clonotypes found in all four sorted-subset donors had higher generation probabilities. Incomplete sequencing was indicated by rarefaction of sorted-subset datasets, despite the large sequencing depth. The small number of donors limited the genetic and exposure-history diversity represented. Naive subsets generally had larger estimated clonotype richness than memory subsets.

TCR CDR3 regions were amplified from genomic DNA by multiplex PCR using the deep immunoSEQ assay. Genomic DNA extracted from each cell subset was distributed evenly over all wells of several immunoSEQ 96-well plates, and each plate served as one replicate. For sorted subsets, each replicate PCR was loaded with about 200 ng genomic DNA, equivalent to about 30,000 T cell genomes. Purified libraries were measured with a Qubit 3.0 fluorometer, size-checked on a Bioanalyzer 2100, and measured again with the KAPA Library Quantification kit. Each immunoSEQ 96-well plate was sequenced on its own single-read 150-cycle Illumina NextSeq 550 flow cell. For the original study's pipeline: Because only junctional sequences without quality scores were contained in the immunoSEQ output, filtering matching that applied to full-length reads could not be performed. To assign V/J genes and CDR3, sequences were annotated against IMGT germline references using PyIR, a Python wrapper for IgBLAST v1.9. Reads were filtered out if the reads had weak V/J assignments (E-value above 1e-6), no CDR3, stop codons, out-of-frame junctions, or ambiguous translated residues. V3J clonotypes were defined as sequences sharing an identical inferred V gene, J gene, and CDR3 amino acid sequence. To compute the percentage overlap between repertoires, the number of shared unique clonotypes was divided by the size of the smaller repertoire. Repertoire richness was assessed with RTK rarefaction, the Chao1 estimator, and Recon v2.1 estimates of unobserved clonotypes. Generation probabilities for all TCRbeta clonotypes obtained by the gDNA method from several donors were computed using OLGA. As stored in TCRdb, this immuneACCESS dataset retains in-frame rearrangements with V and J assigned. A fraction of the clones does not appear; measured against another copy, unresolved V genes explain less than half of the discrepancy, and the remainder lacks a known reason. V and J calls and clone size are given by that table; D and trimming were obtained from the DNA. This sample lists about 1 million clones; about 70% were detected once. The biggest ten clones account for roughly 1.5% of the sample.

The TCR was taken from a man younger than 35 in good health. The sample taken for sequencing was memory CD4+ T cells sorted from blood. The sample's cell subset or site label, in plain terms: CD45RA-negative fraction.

Here the CDR3 is given as CASSRTGGWDYGYTF. The sequenced DNA is TGTGCCAGCAGCCGAACAGGGGGCTGGGACTATGGCTACACCTTC. Rearrangement joined TRBV7-9 to TRBJ1-2, with 9 bases in between that match TRBD1. Reading the germline V gene (reference sequence) gives CDR1 SEHNR and CDR2 FQNEAQ. The CDR3, from cysteine to phenylalanine, totals 15 residues. Of the read, only the CDR3 DNA is kept; its 45 bases are in frame from base 1. Trimmed from V: 5 bases; trimmed from J: 3 bases; junction bases lacking a gene match: 7. With the rest looked up from the reference TRBV7-9 and TRBJ1-2 genes rather than sequenced, the full variable domain is DTGVSQNPRHKITKRGQNVTFRCDPISEHNRLYWYRQTLGQGPEFLTYFQNEAQLEKSRLLSDRFSAERPKGSFSTLEIQRTEQGDSAMYLCASSRTGGWDYGYTFGSGTRLTVV.